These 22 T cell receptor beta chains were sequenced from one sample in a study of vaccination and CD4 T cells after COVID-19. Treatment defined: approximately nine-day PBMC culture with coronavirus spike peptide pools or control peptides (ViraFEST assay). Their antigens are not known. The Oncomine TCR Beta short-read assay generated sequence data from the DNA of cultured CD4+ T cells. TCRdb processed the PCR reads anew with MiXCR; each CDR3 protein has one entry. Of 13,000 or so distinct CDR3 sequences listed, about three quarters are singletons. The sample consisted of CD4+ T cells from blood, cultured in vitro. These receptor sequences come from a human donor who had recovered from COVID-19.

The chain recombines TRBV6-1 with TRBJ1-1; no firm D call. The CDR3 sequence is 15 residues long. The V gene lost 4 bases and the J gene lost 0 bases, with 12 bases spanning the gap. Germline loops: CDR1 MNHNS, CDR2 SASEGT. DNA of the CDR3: TGTGCCAGCAGTGTCCCAGACTTCATGAACACTGAAGCTTTCTTT. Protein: CASSVPDFMNTEAFF.

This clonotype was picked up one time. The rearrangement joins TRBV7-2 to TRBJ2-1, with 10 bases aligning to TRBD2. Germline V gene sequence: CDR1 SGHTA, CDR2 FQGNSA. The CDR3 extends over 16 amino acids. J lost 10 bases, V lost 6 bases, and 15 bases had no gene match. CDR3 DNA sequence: TGTGCCAGCAGAAGAGACAGCGGGAGGGCCCCTGGCGAGCAGTTCTTC. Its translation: CASRRDSGRAPGEQFF.

The CDR3 DNA reads as TGTGCCAGCAGTCGGGAATCCGGGATCGGGACCCAGTACTTC. The encoded protein is CASSRESGIGTQYF. This chain uses TRBV28 with TRBJ2-5, with D possibly being TRBD2 (5 bases). Trimming took 5 bases from V and 7 from J, leaving 17 bases between them. Germline lookup yields CDR1 MDHEN and CDR2 SYDVKM. The CDR3 has 14 residues.

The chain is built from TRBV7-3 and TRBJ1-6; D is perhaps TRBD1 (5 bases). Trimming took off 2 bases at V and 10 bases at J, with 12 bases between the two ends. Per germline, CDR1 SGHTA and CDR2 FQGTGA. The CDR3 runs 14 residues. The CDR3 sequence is CASSLEGFRSPLHF. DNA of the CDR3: TGTGCCAGCAGCTTAGAGGGGTTTCGATCACCCCTCCACTTT.

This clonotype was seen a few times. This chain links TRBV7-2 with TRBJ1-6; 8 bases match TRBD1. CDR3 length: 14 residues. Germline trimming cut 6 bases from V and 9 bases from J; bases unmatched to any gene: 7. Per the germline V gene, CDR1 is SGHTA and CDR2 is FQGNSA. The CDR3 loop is CASSRTGSASPLHF. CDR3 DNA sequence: TGTGCCAGCAGTAGGACAGGGTCGGCTTCACCCCTCCACTTT.

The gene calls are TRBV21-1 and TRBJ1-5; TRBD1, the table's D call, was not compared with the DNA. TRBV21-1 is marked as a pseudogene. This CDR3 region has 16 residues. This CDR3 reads CASSNRAGDRYQPQHF. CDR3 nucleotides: TGTGCCAGCAGCAATAGGGCAGGGGATAGGTATCAGCCCCAGCATTTT.

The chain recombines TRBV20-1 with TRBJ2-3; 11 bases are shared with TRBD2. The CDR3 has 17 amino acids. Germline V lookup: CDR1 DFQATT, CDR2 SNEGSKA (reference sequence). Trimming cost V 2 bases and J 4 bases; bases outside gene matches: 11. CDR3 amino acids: CSARPSGRPRRADTQYF. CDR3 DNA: TGCAGTGCTAGACCTAGCGGGAGGCCTCGTCGGGCAGATACGCAGTATTTT.

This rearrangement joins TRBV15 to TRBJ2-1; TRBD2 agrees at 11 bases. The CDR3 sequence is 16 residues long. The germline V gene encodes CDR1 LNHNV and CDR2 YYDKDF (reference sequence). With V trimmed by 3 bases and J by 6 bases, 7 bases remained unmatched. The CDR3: CATSREIAGGGNEQFF. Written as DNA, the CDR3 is TGTGCCACCAGCAGGGAGATAGCGGGAGGGGGCAATGAGCAGTTCTTC.

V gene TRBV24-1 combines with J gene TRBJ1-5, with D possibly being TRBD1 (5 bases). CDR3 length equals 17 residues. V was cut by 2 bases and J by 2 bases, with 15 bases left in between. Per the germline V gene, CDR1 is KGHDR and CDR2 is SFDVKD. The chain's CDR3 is CATSDSGRGVGNQPQHF. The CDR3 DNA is TGTGCCACCAGTGATTCGGGACGCGGAGTTGGCAATCAGCCCCAGCATTTT.

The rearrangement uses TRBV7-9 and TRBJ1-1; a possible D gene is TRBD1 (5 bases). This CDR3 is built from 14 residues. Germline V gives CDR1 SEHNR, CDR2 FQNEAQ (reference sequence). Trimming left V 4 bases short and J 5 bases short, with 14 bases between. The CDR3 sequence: CASSSWGRLTEAFF. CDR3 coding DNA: TGTGCCAGCAGCTCGTGGGGACGTCTGACTGAAGCTTTCTTT.

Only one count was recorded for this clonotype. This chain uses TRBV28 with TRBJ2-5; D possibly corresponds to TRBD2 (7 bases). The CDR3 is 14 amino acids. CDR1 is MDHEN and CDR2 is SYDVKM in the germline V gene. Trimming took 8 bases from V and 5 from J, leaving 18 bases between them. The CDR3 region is CASLTGGPGETQYF. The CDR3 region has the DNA TGTGCCAGCCTGACCGGGGGGCCTGGGGAGACCCAGTACTTC.

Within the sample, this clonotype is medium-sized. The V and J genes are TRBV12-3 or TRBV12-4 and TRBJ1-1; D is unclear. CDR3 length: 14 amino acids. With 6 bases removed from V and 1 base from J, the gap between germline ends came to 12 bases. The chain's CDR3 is CASRTQWGNTEAFF. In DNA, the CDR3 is TGTGCCAGCAGAACACAGTGGGGGAACACTGAAGCTTTCTTT.

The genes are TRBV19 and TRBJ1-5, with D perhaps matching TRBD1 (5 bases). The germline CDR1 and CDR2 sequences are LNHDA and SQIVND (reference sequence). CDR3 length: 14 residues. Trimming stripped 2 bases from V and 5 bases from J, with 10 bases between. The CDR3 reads CASSIRGEYQPQHF. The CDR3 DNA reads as TGTGCCAGTAGTATAAGAGGGGAGTATCAGCCCCAGCATTTT.

CDR3 DNA: TGCAGTGCTAGAGCCCGAACAGGGATCTACACCTCTTATAATTCACCCCTCCACTTT. It encodes CSARARTGIYTSYNSPLHF. The genes are TRBV20-1 and TRBJ1-6, with a tentative D call TRBD1 (6 bases). The CDR3 has 19 residues. The V gene lost 1 base and the J gene lost 4 bases, with 23 bases spanning the gap. Germline V CDR1 and CDR2: DFQATT, SNEGSKA (reference sequence).

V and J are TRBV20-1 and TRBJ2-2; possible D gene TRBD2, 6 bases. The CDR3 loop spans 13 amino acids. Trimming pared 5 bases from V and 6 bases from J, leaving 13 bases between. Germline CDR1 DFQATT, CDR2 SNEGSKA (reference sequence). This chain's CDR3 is CSAEGLLAGELFF. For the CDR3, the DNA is TGCAGTGCTGAAGGACTATTGGCCGGGGAGCTGTTTTTT.

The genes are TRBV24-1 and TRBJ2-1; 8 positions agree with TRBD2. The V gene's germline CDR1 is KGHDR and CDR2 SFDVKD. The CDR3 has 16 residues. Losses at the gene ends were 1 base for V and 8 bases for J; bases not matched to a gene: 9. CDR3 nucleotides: TGTGCCACCAGTGATTTAGCGAGCGGGAGAGGGCATGAGCAGTTCTTC. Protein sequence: CATSDLASGRGHEQFF.

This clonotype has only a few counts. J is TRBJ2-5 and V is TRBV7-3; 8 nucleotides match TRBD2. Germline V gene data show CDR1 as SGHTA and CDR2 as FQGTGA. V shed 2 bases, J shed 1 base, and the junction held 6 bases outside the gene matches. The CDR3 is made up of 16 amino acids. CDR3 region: CASSLWSSGPQETQYF. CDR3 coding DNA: TGTGCCAGCAGCTTATGGTCTAGCGGGCCCCAAGAGACCCAGTACTTC.

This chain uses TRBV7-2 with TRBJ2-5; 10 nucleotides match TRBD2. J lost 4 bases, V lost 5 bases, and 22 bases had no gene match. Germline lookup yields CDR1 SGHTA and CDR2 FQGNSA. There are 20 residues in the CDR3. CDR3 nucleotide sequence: TGTGCCAGCAGCCCTTATCGTTTGACCCTAGCGGGAGTAAGTGCAGAGACCCAGTACTTC. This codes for CASSPYRLTLAGVSAETQYF.

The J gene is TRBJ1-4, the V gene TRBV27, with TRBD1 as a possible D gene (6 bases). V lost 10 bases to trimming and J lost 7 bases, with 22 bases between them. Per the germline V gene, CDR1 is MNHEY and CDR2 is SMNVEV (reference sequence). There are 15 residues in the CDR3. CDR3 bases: TGTGCCACACGCCTGACGAGGGGGGCGGCTGAAAAACTGTTTTTT. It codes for CATRLTRGAAEKLFF.

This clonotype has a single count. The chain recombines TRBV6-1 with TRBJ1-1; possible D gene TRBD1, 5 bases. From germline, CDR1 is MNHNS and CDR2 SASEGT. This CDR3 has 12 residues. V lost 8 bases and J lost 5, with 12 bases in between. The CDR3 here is CASGRKGTEAFF. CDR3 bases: TGTGCCAGCGGAAGAAAGGGGACTGAAGCTTTCTTT.

The CDR3 region has the DNA TGTGCCACCAGCACCCGACGTACTGAAGCTTTCTTT. Amino acid sequence: CATSTRRTEAFF. The chain has TRBV15 and TRBJ1-1; D is uncertain. Germline assignment: CDR1 LNHNV and CDR2 YYDKDF (reference sequence). This CDR3 region has 12 residues. Trimming pared 4 bases from V and 5 bases from J, leaving 8 bases between.

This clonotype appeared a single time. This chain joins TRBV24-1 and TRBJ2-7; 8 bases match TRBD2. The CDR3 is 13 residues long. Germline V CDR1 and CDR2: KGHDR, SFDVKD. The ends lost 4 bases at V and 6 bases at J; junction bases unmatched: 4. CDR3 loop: CATSDGGGREQYF. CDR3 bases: TGTGCCACCAGTGACGGGGGGGGGCGCGAGCAGTACTTC.